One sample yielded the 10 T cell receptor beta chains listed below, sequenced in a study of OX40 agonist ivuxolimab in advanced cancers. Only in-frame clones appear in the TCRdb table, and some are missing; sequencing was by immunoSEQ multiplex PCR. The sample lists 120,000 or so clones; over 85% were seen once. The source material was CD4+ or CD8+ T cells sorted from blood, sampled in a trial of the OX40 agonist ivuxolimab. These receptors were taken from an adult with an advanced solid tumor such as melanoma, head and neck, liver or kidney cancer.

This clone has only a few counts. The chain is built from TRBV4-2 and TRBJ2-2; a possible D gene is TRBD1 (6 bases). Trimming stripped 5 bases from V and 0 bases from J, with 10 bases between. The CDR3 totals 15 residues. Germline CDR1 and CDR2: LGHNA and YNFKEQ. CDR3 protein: CASSNRQANTGELFF. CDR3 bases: TGTGCCAGCAGCAATAGACAGGCGAACACCGGGGAGCTGTTTTTT.

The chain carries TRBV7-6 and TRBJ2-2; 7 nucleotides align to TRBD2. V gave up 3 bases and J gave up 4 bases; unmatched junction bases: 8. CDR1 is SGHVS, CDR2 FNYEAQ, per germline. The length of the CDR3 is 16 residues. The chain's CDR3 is CASSLGGGARTGELFF. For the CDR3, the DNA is TGTGCCAGCAGCTTGGGGGGAGGGGCGCGCACCGGGGAGCTGTTTTTT.

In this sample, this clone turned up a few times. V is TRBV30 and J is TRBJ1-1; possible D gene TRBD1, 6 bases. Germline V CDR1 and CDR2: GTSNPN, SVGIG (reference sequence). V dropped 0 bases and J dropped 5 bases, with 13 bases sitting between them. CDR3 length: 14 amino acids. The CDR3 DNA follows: TGTGCCTGGAGTGTAACAGGGTTAGAGACTGAAGCTTTCTTT. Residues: CAWSVTGLETEAFF. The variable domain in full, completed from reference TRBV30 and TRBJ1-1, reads SQTIHQWPATLVQPVGSPLSLECTVEGTSNPNLYWYRQAAGRGLQLLFYSVGIGQISSEVPQNLSASRPQDRQFILSSKKLLLSDSGFYLCAWSVTGLETEAFFGQGTRLTVV.

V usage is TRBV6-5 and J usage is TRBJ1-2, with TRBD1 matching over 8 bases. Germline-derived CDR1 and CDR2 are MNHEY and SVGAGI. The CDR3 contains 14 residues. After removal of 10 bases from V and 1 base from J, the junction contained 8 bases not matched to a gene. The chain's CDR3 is CAIGQGRLNYGYTF. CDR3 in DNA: TGTGCCATCGGACAGGGCCGGCTTAACTATGGCTACACCTTC.

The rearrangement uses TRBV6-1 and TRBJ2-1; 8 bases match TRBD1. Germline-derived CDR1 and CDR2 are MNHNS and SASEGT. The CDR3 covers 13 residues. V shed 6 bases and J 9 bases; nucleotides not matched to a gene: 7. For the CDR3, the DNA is TGTGCCAGCAGCGGACAGGGTTTTGCTGAGCAGTTCTTC. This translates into CASSGQGFAEQFF.

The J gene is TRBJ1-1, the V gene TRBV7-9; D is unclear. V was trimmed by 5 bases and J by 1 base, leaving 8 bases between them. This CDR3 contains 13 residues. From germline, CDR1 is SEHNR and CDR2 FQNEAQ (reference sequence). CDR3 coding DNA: TGTGCCAGCAGCCATACTACGAACACTGAAGCTTTCTTT. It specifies CASSHTTNTEAFF.

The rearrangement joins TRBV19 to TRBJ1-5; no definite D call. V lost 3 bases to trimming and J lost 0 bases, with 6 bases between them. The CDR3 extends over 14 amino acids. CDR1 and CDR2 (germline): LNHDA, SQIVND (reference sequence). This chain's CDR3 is CASSIGDSNQPQHF. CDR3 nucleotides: TGTGCCAGTAGTATCGGAGATAGCAATCAGCCCCAGCATTTT.

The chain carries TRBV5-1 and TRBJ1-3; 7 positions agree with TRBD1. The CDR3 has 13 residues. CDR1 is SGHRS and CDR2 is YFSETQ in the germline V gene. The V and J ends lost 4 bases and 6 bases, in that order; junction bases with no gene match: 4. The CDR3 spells CASSIDRENTIYF. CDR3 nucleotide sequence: TGCGCCAGCAGCATAGACAGGGAAAACACCATATATTTT.

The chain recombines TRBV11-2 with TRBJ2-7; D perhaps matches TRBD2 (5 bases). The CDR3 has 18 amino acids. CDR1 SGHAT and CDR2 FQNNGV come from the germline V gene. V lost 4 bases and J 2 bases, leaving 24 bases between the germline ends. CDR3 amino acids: CASSSTLGKGTRAYEQYF. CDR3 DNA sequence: TGTGCCAGCAGCTCCACCCTCGGGAAGGGAACTCGAGCCTACGAGCAGTACTTC.

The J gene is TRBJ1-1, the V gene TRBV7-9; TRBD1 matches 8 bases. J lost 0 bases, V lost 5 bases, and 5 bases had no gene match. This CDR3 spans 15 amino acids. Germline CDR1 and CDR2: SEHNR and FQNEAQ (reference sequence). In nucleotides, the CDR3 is TGTGCCAGCAGCCGGGGGACAGGAATGAACACTGAAGCTTTCTTT. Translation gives CASSRGTGMNTEAFF.